This T cell receptor beta chain originates from a study of cytomegalovirus exposure and HLA in healthy donors. Vbeta (60) and Jbeta (13) primers were used in the PCR. Measured with immunoSEQ multiplex PCR; TCRdb has only the in-frame clones, and not every one. The sample includes about 95,000 clones, about 73% of them seen just once. Sequencing was performed on PBMCs. The clonotype originates from a woman aged 50 to 60 in good health and CMV-seropositive.

CDR3 amino acids: CASSPGAYEQYF. The CDR3 bases are TGTGCCAGCAGTCCCGGGGCCTACGAGCAGTACTTC. The chain has TRBV6-6 and TRBJ2-7; possible D gene TRBD2, 5 bases. This CDR3 is built from 12 residues. From germline, CDR1 is MNHNY and CDR2 SVGAGI (reference sequence). Trimming removed 5 bases from V and 2 bases from J, with 7 bases in between.